This T cell receptor (beta chain) was sequenced during a study of T cell responses to AZD1222 COVID-19 vaccine. This table comes from immunoSEQ multiplex PCR, and its TCRdb copy is limited to in-frame clones, with some not included. The table records about 110,000 clones, about 92% of them present only once. The study, taken as a whole, reports: Samples come after the peak T cell response, not at day 14. Vaccine-related CD4 TCRs covered spike, predominating at 160-218 and 743-854.

As to this clone: Its target is not known.

The germline CDR1 and CDR2 sequences are MNHEY and SVGAGI. This CDR3 comprises 15 residues. The germline V and J ends were trimmed by 0 bases and 1 base, with 9 bases remaining between them. Sequencing used peripheral blood, obtained on day 0 of MenACWY control vaccination. The sequence was collected from an adult in good health. The chain combines TRBV6-5 with TRBJ1-1; TRBD1 is a possible D gene (6 bases). The CDR3 here is CASSYSGAGNTEAFF. The CDR3 bases are TGTGCCAGCAGTTACTCGGGGGCGGGGAACACTGAAGCTTTCTTT.